Listed here are 25 T cell receptor beta chains from one sample, sequenced in a study of post-analysis software for immune sequencing data. Incorporated into the TCR beta cDNA libraries were unique molecular identifiers, which served to reduce PCR and sequencing biases. TCRdb itself ran the PCR reads through MiXCR, one entry per CDR3 protein. The repertoire holds 430,000 or so distinct CDR3 sequences, with roughly 40% as singletons. Study-wide results and limits: Patients showed TRBV5-6, TRBV5-1 and TRBV20-1 among a few TRBV segments more frequent than in controls.

Their cognate antigens are unknown. Specimen: blood. These receptors were taken from a girl aged 2 to 10 with multiple sclerosis.

The chain joins TRBV2 to TRBJ2-3; D not certain. Germline CDR1 SNHLY, CDR2 FYNNEI. The V end was cut by 4 bases, the J end by 5 bases, with 13 bases between. There are 14 residues in the CDR3. The CDR3 DNA reads as TGTGCCAGCAGTGTTACCCCCCCGGGAGATACGCAGTATTTT. It codes for CASSVTPPGDTQYF.

This clonotype has just a few counts. V gene TRBV27 combines with J gene TRBJ2-1; D gene unclear. This CDR3 spans 14 amino acids. With 6 bases removed from V and 4 bases from J, the gap between germline ends came to 13 bases. Germline CDR1 MNHEY, CDR2 SMNVEV (reference sequence). Written as DNA, the CDR3 is TGTGCCAGCAGGCAACTCGCCTCATACAATGAGCAGTTCTTC. This translates into CASRQLASYNEQFF.

This clonotype was seen once. Its ends do not fully match the called genes, so a read error is possible. The J gene is TRBJ2-7, the V gene TRBV3-1; the D gene is possibly TRBD2 (5 bases). The germline CDR1 and CDR2 sequences are LGHDT and YNNKEL (reference sequence). This CDR3 is built from 12 residues. The DNA of the CDR3 is TGTGCCAACAGCCCCCGGGACTACGAGCAGTACTTC. It translates to CANSPRDYEQYF.

This clonotype has a handful of counts. This sequence joins TRBV3-1 and TRBJ2-7, with D perhaps matching TRBD2 (5 bases). Trimming removed 1 base from V and 9 bases from J, with 10 bases in between. This CDR3 is built from 12 residues. Germline CDR1 reads LGHDT; CDR2 reads YNNKEL (reference sequence). CDR3 residues: CASSQGRQAQYF. DNA of the CDR3: TGTGCCAGCAGCCAAGGGAGGCAGGCGCAGTACTTC.

CDR3 DNA: TGTGCCAGCGGGGCGGGCGGGGGTCTCCAAGAGACCCAGTACTTC. As protein: CASGAGGGLQETQYF. This chain uses TRBV10-3 with TRBJ2-5; 7 nucleotides match TRBD2. Germline CDR1 and CDR2: ENHRY and SYGVKD. This CDR3 spans 15 amino acids. With 10 bases clipped from V and 1 base from J, the junction kept 12 bases outside the gene matches.

This chain joins TRBV7-2 and TRBJ2-7; TRBD2 aligns across 9 bases. This CDR3 region has 15 residues. CDR1 is SGHTA and CDR2 is FQGNSA in the germline V gene. V gave up 1 base and J gave up 5 bases; unmatched junction bases: 6. CDR3 DNA: TGTGCCAGCAGCTTAGTGGCGGGAGGGCCCAACGAGCAGTACTTC. Protein: CASSLVAGGPNEQYF.

Of note for this clonotype: At one boundary the junction diverges from the germline segment, which might be a read error. The chain joins TRBV20-1 to TRBJ2-1; the match to TRBD2 covers 10 bases. Germline V gene data show CDR1 as DFQATT and CDR2 as SNEGSKA (reference sequence). The CDR3 consists of 23 residues. The CDR3 DNA reads TGCAGTGCTAGAGATCGTCTAGGGTTTTCGGGCAGCGGGGGGGCGTTCTCCTACAATAAGCAGTTCTTC. Translation gives CSARDRLGFSGSGGAFSYNKQFF.

The chain combines TRBV7-6 with TRBJ1-6, with D uncertain. Germline V CDR1 and CDR2: SGHVS, FNYEAQ. V lost 1 base and J lost 5, with 9 bases in between. The CDR3 is made up of 15 amino acids. CDR3 loop: CASSLVGRDNSPLHF. The CDR3 coding sequence is TGTGCCAGCAGCTTAGTGGGCAGAGATAATTCACCCCTCCACTTT.

This clonotype occurred a few times. The chain carries TRBV28 and TRBJ1-2; the match to TRBD1 covers 9 bases. The germline gives CDR1 MDHEN, CDR2 SYDVKM. The trim removed 6 bases at V and 6 bases at J, leaving 2 bases unmatched. CDR3 length: 12 amino acids. The CDR3 sequence is CASSWTGDGYTF. CDR3 nucleotide sequence: TGTGCCAGCAGCTGGACAGGGGATGGCTACACCTTC.

This clonotype came up a few times. V gene TRBV5-6 combines with J gene TRBJ1-1; TRBD1 matches at 10 bases. The CDR3 runs 15 residues. Trimming cost V 6 bases and J 0 bases; bases outside gene matches: 5. Germline V lookup: CDR1 SGHDT, CDR2 YYEEEE. DNA of the CDR3: TGTGCCAGCATCCGGACAGGGGGTATGAACACTGAAGCTTTCTTT. This encodes CASIRTGGMNTEAFF. Drawing the rest from reference TRBV5-6 and TRBJ1-1, the complete variable domain is DAGVTQSPTHLIKTRGQQVTLRCSPKSGHDTVSWYQQALGQGPQFIFQYYEEEERQRGNFPDRFSGHQFPNYSSELNVNALLLGDSALYLCASIRTGGMNTEAFFGQGTRLTVV.

The chain uses TRBV28 and TRBJ1-2; D gene uncertain. The CDR3 has 12 amino acids. CDR1 is MDHEN, CDR2 SYDVKM, per germline. V lost 5 bases and J lost 4, with 8 bases in between. The CDR3 sequence: CASSTRTYGYTF. CDR3 coding DNA: TGTGCCAGCAGTACTCGGACCTATGGCTACACCTTC.

This chain connects TRBV20-1 to TRBJ1-2; 8 bases are a match to TRBD1. The V gene's germline CDR1 is DFQATT and CDR2 SNEGSKA (reference sequence). V was pared by 3 bases and J by 2 bases, with 8 bases of the junction left unmatched. There are 15 residues in the CDR3. The CDR3: CSARDRDGANYGYTF. As DNA, the CDR3 is TGCAGTGCTAGGGACAGGGACGGGGCCAACTATGGCTACACCTTC.

This chain uses TRBV18 with TRBJ2-7; no clear D gene. V was pared by 2 bases and J by 2 bases, with 13 bases between. The CDR3 spans 15 residues. Germline V CDR1 and CDR2: KGHSH, LQKENI. The CDR3 reads CASSPTNSNPYEQYF. CDR3 coding DNA: TGTGCCAGCTCACCAACTAACAGCAATCCCTACGAGCAGTACTTC.

Only a few counts were recorded for this clonotype. The chain recombines TRBV13 with TRBJ2-5, with 9 bases identical to TRBD1. The last part of the DNA fits TRBJ2-7 better; the J call may be wrong. The length of the CDR3 is 16 residues. From germline, CDR1 is PRHDT and CDR2 FYEKMQ (reference sequence). The CDR3 DNA follows: TGTGCCAGCAGCTTCTGGACAGGGGTGATCCCCTCCGAGCAGTACTTC. This codes for CASSFWTGVIPSEQYF.

The V and J genes are TRBV3-1 and TRBJ2-5; 8 bases line up with TRBD1. The assigned J gene may be wrong: the sequence end matches TRBJ2-7 better. CDR3 length equals 14 residues. Germline V lookup: CDR1 LGHDT, CDR2 YNNKEL (reference sequence). The CDR3 is CASSQVTGGNEQYF. CDR3 in DNA: TGTGCCAGCAGCCAAGTAACAGGGGGAAACGAGCAGTACTTC.

This clonotype was found a few times. This rearrangement joins TRBV6-2 or TRBV6-3 to TRBJ2-1, with 8 bases lining up with TRBD1. V shed 6 bases, J shed 8 bases, and the junction held 12 bases outside the gene matches. The CDR3 length is 15 residues. Germline V gene data show CDR1 as MNHEY and CDR2 as SVGEGT. The CDR3 protein is CASRGGQVRLDEQFF. The DNA of the CDR3 is TGTGCCAGCAGGGGGGGACAGGTTAGGTTGGATGAGCAGTTCTTC.

The V gene is TRBV20-1, the J gene TRBJ2-4; D is perhaps TRBD1 or TRBD2 (6 bases each). The J call may be in error: the DNA end matches TRBJ2-7 better. The CDR3 extends over 16 amino acids. Germline V gene sequence: CDR1 DFQATT, CDR2 SNEGSKA (reference sequence). The CDR3 DNA reads TGCAGTGCTTTAGAATTGGGGGGCAGCTATCCCTACGAGCAGTACTTC. This translates into CSALELGGSYPYEQYF.

This clonotype is a singleton in its sample. V usage is TRBV12-3 or TRBV12-4 and J usage is TRBJ1-4; the D is unclear. This CDR3 has 17 residues. The germline V and J ends were trimmed by 5 bases and 0 bases, with 16 bases remaining between them. CDR3 DNA sequence: TGTGCCAGCAGTCCTCCACCCGAAGCCGCAACTAATGAAAAACTGTTTTTT. Translation gives CASSPPPEAATNEKLFF.

This clonotype was counted only a few times. The chain joins TRBV12-3 or TRBV12-4 to TRBJ2-7, with D perhaps assigned TRBD1 or TRBD2 (5 bases each). This CDR3 is 11 amino acids long. V lost 6 bases to trimming and J lost 6 bases, with 9 bases between them. The CDR3 sequence is CASRLGVEQYF. The DNA of the CDR3 is TGTGCCAGCAGGCTGGGGGTCGAGCAGTACTTC.

This clonotype came up a few times. This chain uses TRBV5-1 with TRBJ1-1; 7 nucleotides agree with TRBD1. The V and J ends lost 4 bases and 1 base, in that order; junction bases with no gene match: 4. CDR3 length: 14 amino acids. Germline CDR1 SGHRS, CDR2 YFSETQ. The CDR3 DNA reads TGCGCCAGCAGCCCGGGACAGCCGAACACTGAAGCTTTCTTT. Translation gives CASSPGQPNTEAFF.

Only a few counts were recorded for this clonotype. This chain's CDR3 is CAILGSDRAGSEQYF. DNA for the CDR3: TGTGCCATCCTTGGGTCGGACAGGGCGGGAAGCGAGCAGTACTTC. The chain recombines TRBV10-3 with TRBJ2-7, with 8 bases fitting TRBD1. From germline, CDR1 is ENHRY and CDR2 SYGVKD. V lost 8 bases and J lost 6; bases outside the gene matches: 15. CDR3 length equals 15 residues.

The chain recombines TRBV10-3 with TRBJ2-3, with 8 bases lining up with TRBD2. Germline loops: CDR1 ENHRY, CDR2 SYGVKD. The CDR3 extends over 15 amino acids. With 3 bases clipped from V and 3 bases from J, the junction kept 5 bases outside the gene matches. CDR3 loop: CAISDGGRSTDTQYF. CDR3 coding DNA: TGTGCCATCAGTGATGGCGGGAGGAGTACAGATACGCAGTATTTT.

The chain has TRBV10-3 and TRBJ2-7, with TRBD1 matching 8 bases. The length of the CDR3 is 15 residues. V was clipped by 5 bases and J by 1 base; unmatched bases: 7. CDR1 and CDR2 from the germline V gene are ENHRY and SYGVKD. This chain's CDR3 is CAISHQGAKSYEQYF. CDR3 coding DNA: TGTGCCATCAGTCATCAGGGGGCTAAATCCTACGAGCAGTACTTC.

The chain joins TRBV6-5 to TRBJ2-3, with 14 bases that match TRBD2. V was pared by 6 bases and J by 5 bases, with 7 bases of the junction left unmatched. Germline loops: CDR1 MNHEY, CDR2 SVGAGI. The CDR3 sequence is 16 residues long. Here the CDR3 reads CASRITGLAGEDTQYF. The CDR3 coding sequence is TGTGCCAGCAGGATAACGGGACTAGCGGGAGAAGATACGCAGTATTTT.

The chain carries TRBV7-2 and TRBJ2-5; the D gene could be TRBD1 or TRBD2 (5 bases each). With the DNA end fitting TRBJ2-1 better, the J assignment may be wrong. Germline CDR1 is SGHTA and CDR2 is FQGNSA. The CDR3 loop spans 15 amino acids. In DNA, the CDR3 is TGTGCCAGCAGCTTGTCCCCGGGGACCCAAGAGACCCAGTTCTTC. It encodes CASSLSPGTQETQFF.